Below are 6 T cell receptor beta chains sequenced from a single sample in a study of tumor-infiltrating lymphocytes in glioblastoma multiforme. TCRB libraries came from RNA via three nested multiplex PCR rounds. MiXCR, run by TCRdb on the multiplex PCR reads, gives a single entry per CDR3 protein. This table holds about 9,000 distinct CDR3 sequences, 70% to 80% found once. Sequenced: brain tumor tissue. These receptors came from a male donor with glioblastoma.

The rearrangement uses TRBV12-3 or TRBV12-4 and TRBJ1-2, with D perhaps TRBD1 (5 bases). The CDR3 consists of 13 residues. V was shortened by 3 bases and J by 3 bases, with 8 bases between the two germline ends. CDR3 sequence: CASSFSGDYGYTF. The DNA of the CDR3 is TGTGCCAGCAGTTTTTCGGGGGACTATGGCTACACCTTC.

The gene calls are TRBV10-3 and TRBJ2-4, with 9 nucleotides matching TRBD1. The J segment lost 7 bases and the V segment lost 3 bases, leaving 1 base of the junction unmatched. CDR3 length: 13 residues. Germline V CDR1 and CDR2: ENHRY, SYGVKD. CDR3 DNA sequence: TGTGCCATCAGTGAAGACAGGGGGAACATTCAGTACTTC. Its protein is CAISEDRGNIQYF.

Comments on this clonotype: An end of the junction differs from the germline gene, which may be a read error. The chain carries TRBV11-1 and TRBJ1-2, with a tentative D call TRBD1 (6 bases). Germline CDR1 SGHAT, CDR2 FQDESV (reference sequence). This CDR3 region has 16 residues. The CDR3 nucleotides read TGTACCAGCATGGATCTCAGACAGGCGAATGACTATGGTTACACCTTC. It specifies CTSMDLRQANDYGYTF.

On this clonotype itself: This is likely a read error, given that the CDR3 carries no conserved phenylalanine or tryptophan at its end. V and J are TRBV20-1 and TRBJ2-5, with 7 bases identical to TRBD2. The germline CDR1 and CDR2 sequences are DFQATT and SNEGSKA (reference sequence). This CDR3 region has 17 residues. V lost 1 base to trimming and J lost 5 bases; unmatched junction nucleotides: 16. The CDR3 spells CSARAFPLGVAGETQYS. CDR3 nucleotides: TGCAGTGCTAGAGCTTTCCCCCTCGGAGTAGCGGGTGAGACCCAGTACTCC.

This clonotype is deemed medium-sized (0.01 to 0.1%). The chain is built from TRBV24-1 and TRBJ2-1; D is perhaps TRBD2 (6 bases). Trimming shortened V by 0 bases and J by 8 bases, and 13 bases separated the two germline ends. Germline V gene lookup returns CDR1 KGHDR and CDR2 SFDVKD. CDR3 length equals 15 residues. For the CDR3, the DNA is TGTGCCACCAGTGATTTGGAGGGACTCTCACATGAGCAGTTCTTC. It codes for CATSDLEGLSHEQFF.

Regarding this clonotype: The junction does not match germline at one end; this may be a read error. V gene TRBV11-2 combines with J gene TRBJ2-1; D assignment may be TRBD1 or TRBD2 (6 bases each). The CDR3 is 13 amino acids. Germline-derived CDR1 and CDR2 are SGHAT and FQNNGV. DNA of the CDR3: TGTGCCAGCAGCTTAGGTAGGGGGGACGAGCAGTTTTTT. Protein product: CASSLGRGDEQFF.